This T cell receptor (beta chain) was captured in a study of CD8 T cells in Susac syndrome. It was with random hexamers that roughly 0.45 to 1 ug RNA was reverse transcribed. The immunoSEQ assay covered 54 Vbeta and 13 Jbeta segments for CDR3. From the immunoSEQ multiplex PCR reads, TCRdb called clonotypes with MiXCR, one entry per CDR3 protein. The sample has about 150,000 distinct CDR3 sequences, around 90% seen once. Per the germline V gene, CDR1 is DFQATT and CDR2 is SNEGSKA (reference sequence). V was pared by 0 bases and J by 7 bases, with 15 bases between. The CDR3 has 14 amino acids. Bulk CD8+ and CD4+ cells came from magnetic negative isolation; CD8+ TEMRA by FACS.

The sequence was collected from a human donor in good health. V usage is TRBV20-1 and J usage is TRBJ1-2; a weak D match, TRBD1 (6 bases). The specimen sequenced was CD4+ T cells from PBMCs. The CDR3 here is CSAREQGFAGGYTF. Written as DNA, the CDR3 is TGCAGTGCTAGAGAACAGGGCTTCGCAGGTGGCTACACCTTC.